These 30 T cell receptor beta chains were all obtained from the same sample, sequenced in a study of early T cells in non-severe SARS-CoV-2 infection. From the 5' RACE reads, TCRdb called clonotypes with MiXCR, one entry per CDR3 protein. This table has about 40,000 distinct CDR3 sequences, 4.7% appearing once. Sequencing was carried out using whole blood. All receptors derive from an adult who was a healthcare worker with PCR-confirmed SARS-CoV-2 infection or an uninfected control (not recorded which).

There are many counts of this clonotype. The rearrangement uses TRBV7-8 and TRBJ2-7; D possibly corresponds to TRBD2 (6 bases). V was cut by 2 bases and J by 4 bases, with 15 bases left in between. Per the germline V gene, CDR1 is SGHVS and CDR2 is FQNEAQ. This CDR3 contains 15 residues. This chain's CDR3 is CASSLNQGLGYEQYF. DNA for the CDR3: TGTGCCAGCAGCTTAAATCAGGGACTCGGATACGAGCAGTACTTC.

This clonotype showed up many times. The chain joins TRBV29-1 to TRBJ2-1; 10 nucleotides align to TRBD1. The CDR3 sequence is 13 residues long. The germline gives CDR1 SQVTM, CDR2 ANQGSEA. After removal of 0 bases from V and 7 bases from J, the junction contained 0 bases not matched to a gene. The CDR3 region is CSVEEDRGNEQFF. CDR3 sequence (DNA): TGCAGCGTTGAAGAGGACAGGGGGAATGAGCAGTTCTTC.

The sample holds a few counts of this clonotype. The chain couples TRBV29-1 to TRBJ2-3; D uncertain. Germline V gene lookup returns CDR1 SQVTM and CDR2 ANQGSEA. V was pared by 6 bases and J by 3 bases, with 7 bases between. The CDR3 spans 11 residues. CDR3 region: CSVQRTDTQYF. The CDR3 coding sequence is TGCAGCGTACAACGGACAGATACGCAGTATTTT.

This clonotype was detected ten times or more. The genes are TRBV20-1 and TRBJ1-1; no clear D. V lost 0 bases to trimming and J lost 1 base, with 6 bases between them. CDR3 size: 13 residues. Germline loops: CDR1 DFQATT, CDR2 SNEGSKA (reference sequence). CDR3 nucleotides: TGCAGTGCTAGAGAAAACAGGAACACTGAAGCTTTCTTT. As protein: CSARENRNTEAFF.

This clonotype was picked up many times. The chain is built from TRBV4-3 and TRBJ2-2; tentatively, D is TRBD2 (6 bases). The CDR3 totals 18 residues. The germline V gene has CDR1 LGHNA and CDR2 YSLEER. Trimming took off 4 bases at V and 0 bases at J, with 18 bases between the two ends. As DNA, the CDR3 is TGCGCCAGCAGCCGAGGTTTCGGGGCGGGGCCGAACACCGGGGAGCTGTTTTTT. It translates to CASSRGFGAGPNTGELFF.

In its sample, this clonotype was seen many times. The chain recombines TRBV7-8 with TRBJ2-7; 9 bases are shared with TRBD1. The CDR3 length is 15 residues. The J segment lost 0 bases and the V segment lost 5 bases, leaving 5 bases of the junction unmatched. Germline assignment: CDR1 SGHVS and CDR2 FQNEAQ. The CDR3 is CASSGGTGNSYEQYF. As DNA, the CDR3 is TGTGCCAGCAGCGGAGGGACAGGGAACTCCTACGAGCAGTACTTC.

This clonotype is judged medium-sized. The CDR3 sequence: CASSGDFYEQYF. The CDR3 coding sequence is TGTGCCAGCAGTGGGGATTTCTACGAGCAGTACTTC. The chain joins TRBV6-1 to TRBJ2-7; unclear D gene. Germline V CDR1 and CDR2: MNHNS, SASEGT. V was cut by 4 bases and J by 3 bases, with 7 bases left in between. The CDR3 has 12 residues.

This clonotype was detected many times. The chain carries TRBV18 and TRBJ1-4; 7 bases align to TRBD1. The CDR3 runs 14 residues. The J segment lost 4 bases and the V segment lost 5 bases, leaving 4 bases of the junction unmatched. Germline CDR1 is KGHSH and CDR2 is LQKENI. The CDR3 is CASSSGTVNEKLFF. DNA for the CDR3: TGTGCCAGCTCAAGCGGGACAGTTAATGAAAAACTGTTTTTT. Combining the CDR3 with reference TRBV18 and TRBJ1-4 gives the whole variable domain NAGVMQNPRHLVRRRGQEARLRCSPMKGHSHVYWYRQLPEEGLKFMVYLQKENIIDESGMPKERFSAEFPKEGPSILRIQQVVRGDSAAYFCASSSGTVNEKLFFGSGTQLSVL.

This clonotype showed up many times. The chain carries TRBV29-1 and TRBJ2-7, with no clear D. Trimming stripped 5 bases from V and 4 bases from J, with 6 bases between. This CDR3 contains 10 residues. The V gene's germline CDR1 is SQVTM and CDR2 ANQGSEA. The CDR3 bases are TGCAGCGTTCTCCAGTACGAGCAGTACTTC. Its protein product is CSVLQYEQYF.

CDR3 residues: CASRGQATNTGELFF. The CDR3 bases are TGTGCCAGCAGAGGACAGGCGACGAACACCGGGGAGCTGTTTTTT. The chain joins TRBV12-3 or TRBV12-4 to TRBJ2-2, with 7 bases fitting TRBD1. The CDR3 contains 15 residues. The trim removed 6 bases at V and 0 bases at J, leaving 4 bases unmatched.

The rearrangement links TRBV12-3 or TRBV12-4 to TRBJ2-2; 8 positions agree with TRBD1. The CDR3 runs 15 residues. Germline trimming cut 4 bases from V and 0 bases from J; bases unmatched to any gene: 1. CDR3 sequence: CASSSDRANTGELFF. CDR3 coding DNA: TGTGCCAGCAGTTCGGACAGGGCGAACACCGGGGAGCTGTTTTTT.

The V and J genes are TRBV20-1 and TRBJ2-7; the D gene is possibly TRBD2 (6 bases). CDR1 is DFQATT and CDR2 is SNEGSKA in the germline V gene (reference sequence). V lost 5 bases, J lost 2 bases, and 13 bases lay in between. The CDR3 length is 13 residues. The CDR3 here is CSAPGTPTYEQYF. The CDR3 coding sequence is TGCAGTGCTCCCGGGACTCCGACCTACGAGCAGTACTTC.

This clonotype was observed a few times. V gene TRBV20-1 combines with J gene TRBJ1-4, with D possibly being TRBD1 (6 bases). In germline, CDR1 is DFQATT, CDR2 SNEGSKA (reference sequence). The CDR3 contains 16 residues. The V end was cut by 5 bases, the J end by 4 bases, with 20 bases between. The CDR3 region has the DNA TGCAGTGCTCCGACTTTGGGGAGGGGGAGTAATGAAAAACTGTTTTTT. This sequence encodes CSAPTLGRGSNEKLFF.

This clonotype was recorded at least ten times. CDR3 DNA sequence: TGTGCCAGCAGTGAAGAGGAAATTGAGCAGTTCTTC. This codes for CASSEEEIEQFF. The V and J genes are TRBV6-1 and TRBJ2-1; D is undetermined. Looked up from germline, CDR1 is MNHNS and CDR2 is SASEGT. The CDR3 has 12 amino acids. Trimming cost V 1 base and J 9 bases, with 7 bases left between them.

Many counts were recorded for this clonotype. The chain joins TRBV5-1 to TRBJ2-5; tentatively, D is TRBD2 (6 bases). Germline-derived CDR1 and CDR2 are SGHRS and YFSETQ. This CDR3 is 15 amino acids long. Trimming removed 1 base at V and 1 base at J, with 11 bases between. The CDR3 region has the DNA TGCGCCAGCAGCTTGTTGTCGGGACTCCAAGAGACCCAGTACTTC. Translated, it gives CASSLLSGLQETQYF.

By its share, this clonotype is medium-sized. The chain recombines TRBV30 with TRBJ1-2; TRBD1 is a possible D gene (5 bases). Looked up from germline, CDR1 is GTSNPN and CDR2 is SVGIG (reference sequence). V lost 7 bases, J lost 1 base, and 19 bases lay in between. CDR3 size: 15 residues. The CDR3 sequence: CASEGETEDNYGYTF. CDR3 bases: TGTGCCTCGGAAGGGGAGACAGAGGATAACTATGGCTACACCTTC.

V is TRBV5-1 and J is TRBJ2-1; 8 nucleotides agree with TRBD1. From germline, CDR1 is SGHRS and CDR2 YFSETQ. V trimming: 7 bases; J trimming: 8 bases; junction bases outside the gene matches: 8. CDR3 length: 13 amino acids. The CDR3 nucleotides read TGCGCCAGCTCCAGGGGGCAGGGGGATGAGCAGTTCTTC. This codes for CASSRGQGDEQFF.

This clonotype was picked up a small number of times. The chain recombines TRBV7-9 with TRBJ1-2, with D hard to call. From germline, CDR1 is SEHNR and CDR2 FQNEAQ (reference sequence). This CDR3 region has 12 residues. V lost 5 bases, J lost 4 bases, and 8 bases lay in between. The CDR3 reads CASSPAPYGYTF. For the CDR3, the DNA is TGTGCCAGCAGCCCTGCTCCCTATGGCTACACCTTC.

The V gene is TRBV7-9, the J gene TRBJ2-1; D could derive from TRBD1 or TRBD2 (5 bases each). The V gene lost 11 bases and the J gene lost 2 bases, with 7 bases spanning the gap. This CDR3 is built from 11 residues. CDR1 and CDR2 from the germline V gene are SEHNR and FQNEAQ (reference sequence). This CDR3 is CAGGPYNEQFF. CDR3 nucleotides: TGTGCCGGGGGACCCTACAATGAGCAGTTCTTC.

Ten or more counts support this clonotype. The chain links TRBV7-2 to TRBJ2-4, with D perhaps matching TRBD1 or TRBD2 (5 bases each). The germline V gene has CDR1 SGHTA and CDR2 FQGNSA. CDR3 size: 13 residues. Trimming cost V 3 bases and J 6 bases, with 9 bases left between them. CDR3 protein: CASSLGRANIQYF. CDR3 DNA: TGTGCCAGCAGCTTGGGGCGGGCAAACATTCAGTACTTC. The entire variable domain, with the rest obtained from reference TRBV7-2 and TRBJ2-4, is as follows: GAGVSQSPSNKVTEKGKDVELRCDPISGHTALYWYRQSLGQGLEFLIYFQGNSAPDKSGLPSDRFSAERTGGSVSTLTIQRTQQEDSAVYLCASSLGRANIQYFGAGTRLSVL.

This clonotype was seen many times. The V gene is TRBV3-1, the J gene TRBJ2-7, with unresolved D. The CDR3 covers 13 residues. The ends were cut back, 2 bases at V and 3 bases at J, with 8 bases in the middle. CDR1 and CDR2 from the germline V gene are LGHDT and YNNKEL (reference sequence). Here the CDR3 reads CASSQPDGYEQYF. CDR3 DNA: TGTGCCAGCAGCCAACCCGACGGCTACGAGCAGTACTTC.

This clonotype was seen a few times. The rearrangement joins TRBV5-1 to TRBJ2-6; 7 bases map to TRBD1. After removal of 2 bases from V and 2 bases from J, the junction contained 1 base not matched to a gene. CDR1 is SGHRS and CDR2 is YFSETQ in the germline V gene. The CDR3 is 15 residues long. CDR3 nucleotides: TGCGCCAGCAGCTTCGGGACAGCTGGGGCCAACGTCCTGACTTTC. Translated: CASSFGTAGANVLTF.

This clonotype was seen a handful of times. The chain has TRBV9 and TRBJ2-5, with 10 bases identical to TRBD1. The CDR3 sequence is 17 residues long. V dropped 3 bases and J dropped 3; count of bases not matched to a gene: 11. Per germline, CDR1 SGDLS and CDR2 YYNGEE. This chain's CDR3 is CASSAWGGQGGKETQYF. CDR3 in DNA: TGTGCCAGCAGCGCCTGGGGAGGACAGGGGGGAAAAGAGACCCAGTACTTC.

CDR3 sequence reads: CASSYKRSQASGSPEAFF. The DNA for the CDR3 is TGTGCCAGCAGTTACAAACGGTCCCAAGCATCAGGGTCCCCTGAAGCTTTCTTT. The rearrangement joins TRBV6-2 or TRBV6-3 to TRBJ1-1; possible D gene TRBD1, 5 bases. Germline V gene sequence: CDR1 MNHEY, CDR2 SVGEGT. V was cut by 2 bases and J by 6 bases, with 25 bases left in between. This CDR3 is 18 amino acids long.

This clonotype was observed at least ten times. This sequence joins TRBV11-2 and TRBJ1-2, with D maybe TRBD1 (6 bases). The germline V gene has CDR1 SGHAT and CDR2 FQNNGV. Trimming removed 4 bases from V and 7 bases from J, with 16 bases in between. The CDR3 runs 14 residues. Here the CDR3 DNA reads TGTGCCAGCAGCTCACTAGGGGGGACGGCTGGCTACACCTTC. Its protein product is CASSSLGGTAGYTF.

In its sample, this clonotype was seen a few times. J is TRBJ2-1 and V is TRBV3-1; 8 nucleotides line up with TRBD2. Losses at the gene ends were 1 base for V and 8 bases for J; bases not matched to a gene: 10. The CDR3 runs 16 residues. Germline CDR1 LGHDT, CDR2 YNNKEL (reference sequence). The CDR3 protein is CASSQAPGGPSDEQFF. As DNA, the CDR3 is TGTGCCAGCAGCCAAGCCCCGGGGGGGCCTTCGGATGAGCAGTTCTTC.

Ten or more counts support this clonotype. The chain has TRBV29-1 and TRBJ1-2; TRBD1 matches at 8 bases. Trimming removed 2 bases from V and 4 bases from J; junction bases left unmatched: 9. In germline, CDR1 is SQVTM, CDR2 ANQGSEA. The length of the CDR3 is 15 residues. The CDR3 loop reads CSVEPTGGGGYGYTF. As DNA, the CDR3 is TGCAGCGTTGAACCAACAGGGGGTGGTGGCTATGGCTACACCTTC.

This clonotype occurred a few times. The genes are TRBV11-3 and TRBJ2-1; D is unresolved. CDR1 is SGHNT and CDR2 is YENEEA in the germline V gene. V lost 5 bases and J 2 bases, leaving 13 bases between the germline ends. CDR3 length equals 15 residues. The CDR3 nucleotides are TGTGCCAGCAGCCTGTCAGGCTACACCTACAATGAGCAGTTCTTC. Translating it yields CASSLSGYTYNEQFF.

The V call is TRBV5-1, the J call TRBJ1-2; perhaps TRBD1 as D (5 bases). This CDR3 has 18 amino acids. V lost 3 bases and J 4 bases, leaving 25 bases between the germline ends. CDR1 and CDR2 (germline): SGHRS, YFSETQ. The CDR3 sequence is CASSWRGPSFYGRYGYTF. CDR3 nucleotides: TGCGCCAGCAGCTGGCGGGGACCCTCTTTCTATGGACGCTATGGCTACACCTTC.

This clonotype came up a few times. J is TRBJ2-3 and V is TRBV7-2, with a tentative D call TRBD2 (6 bases). The CDR3 length is 15 residues. Germline V gene data show CDR1 as SGHTA and CDR2 as FQGNSA. V was cut by 5 bases and J by 8 bases, with 20 bases left in between. CDR3 bases: TGTGCCAGCAGCCTTAGAGCGGTCGGCGGGGCTACGCAGTATTTT. Protein: CASSLRAVGGATQYF.